This T cell receptor (beta chain) derives from a study of CXCR3-negative and CXCR3-positive naive CD8 T cells. Germline V gives CDR1 LGHNA, CDR2 YNFKEQ. This CDR3 has 16 amino acids. TRB cDNA libraries were made by UMI-labeled 5' RACE. Reprocessing the 5' RACE reads, TCRdb reports a single entry for every CDR3 protein and omits DNA. Its clone listing holds 45,000 or so distinct CDR3 sequences. In triplicate, each CD8+ T cell subset was sorted at 250,000 to 350,000 cells per replicate. The receptor comes from a human donor in good health. Some clones in this sample may be carry-over from other donors' samples. The sample consisted of memory CD8+ T cells from blood. The gene calls are TRBV4-2 and TRBJ2-3; checking the TCRdb D call of TRBD2 is not possible without DNA. The CDR3: CASSQDPAGGPDTQYF.